Each of the 30 T cell receptor beta chains below was sequenced from the same sample in a study of CD8 T cells in Susac syndrome. The authors reverse transcribed about 0.5 to 1 ug RNA with random hexamers. TCRdb processed the immunoSEQ multiplex PCR reads anew with MiXCR; each CDR3 protein has one entry. The sample lists 90,000 or so distinct CDR3 sequences, 90% to 95% occurring once. Sequencing was done on a sample of CD8+ T cells from PBMCs. The receptors were gathered from a human donor in good health.

The chain recombines TRBV3-1 with TRBJ2-3; TRBD2 agrees at 11 bases. The germline V gene encodes CDR1 LGHDT and CDR2 YNNKEL (reference sequence). This CDR3 contains 16 residues. With V trimmed by 2 bases and J by 4 bases, 5 bases remained unmatched. This CDR3 reads CASSQLAGGEADTQYF. The CDR3 region has the DNA TGTGCCAGCAGCCAACTAGCGGGGGGCGAGGCAGATACGCAGTATTTT.

CDR3 sequence reads: CASSQVGPEGEQFF. The CDR3 DNA is TGCGCCAGCAGCCAAGTAGGCCCGGAGGGCGAGCAGTTCTTC. This chain uses TRBV4-1 with TRBJ2-1, with D possibly being TRBD2 (6 bases). Trimming left V 1 base short and J 10 bases short, with 14 bases between. The length of the CDR3 is 14 residues. Germline V CDR1 and CDR2: MGHRA, YSYEKL.

This CDR3 reads CASSLKDRIPNYGYTF. CDR3 DNA: TGTGCCAGCAGTTTGAAGGACAGGATCCCAAACTATGGCTACACCTTC. The V and J genes are TRBV12-3 or TRBV12-4 and TRBJ1-2, with 7 positions matching TRBD1. CDR3 length equals 16 residues. Trimming took 3 bases from V and 2 from J; bases not matched to a gene: 9.

The chain is built from TRBV2 and TRBJ1-6, with D possibly matching TRBD1 (5 bases). V dropped 7 bases and J dropped 6 bases, with 16 bases sitting between them. This CDR3 is built from 15 residues. Germline lookup yields CDR1 SNHLY and CDR2 FYNNEI. As DNA, the CDR3 is TGTGCCAGCACATACCGGGACGGCCCTAATTCACCCCTCCACTTT. The encoded protein is CASTYRDGPNSPLHF.

The genes are TRBV27 and TRBJ2-3; TRBD2 matches at 12 bases. The V gene end was trimmed by 7 bases and the J gene end by 5 bases; junction bases not matched to a gene: 10. Germline values: CDR1 MNHEY, CDR2 SMNVEV (reference sequence). This CDR3 spans 16 amino acids. The CDR3 sequence: CASTPTSGGQGDTQYF. The CDR3 nucleotides are TGTGCCAGCACCCCGACTAGCGGGGGCCAGGGAGATACGCAGTATTTT.

The chain has TRBV2 and TRBJ2-2, with 7 bases lining up with TRBD1. The CDR3 is made up of 14 amino acids. With 6 bases clipped from V and 1 base from J, the junction kept 2 bases outside the gene matches. Germline-derived CDR1 and CDR2 are SNHLY and FYNNEI. Written as DNA, the CDR3 is TGTGCCAGCAGCGGACAGGAGAACACCGGGGAGCTGTTTTTT. This sequence encodes CASSGQENTGELFF.

This clonotype was seen just once. The V and J genes are TRBV13 and TRBJ1-5, with 9 nucleotides matching TRBD1. The CDR3 runs 14 residues. V was pared by 3 bases and J by 5 bases, with 2 bases of the junction left unmatched. Looked up from germline, CDR1 is PRHDT and CDR2 is FYEKMQ (reference sequence). CDR3 sequence (DNA): TGTGCCAGCAGCTTTGGGACAGGGTATCAGCCCCAGCATTTT. Translated: CASSFGTGYQPQHF.

The chain combines TRBV13 with TRBJ2-3; D may be TRBD2 (7 bases). The germline CDR1 and CDR2 sequences are PRHDT and FYEKMQ (reference sequence). V was shortened by 5 bases and J by 1 base, with 22 bases between the two germline ends. The CDR3 extends over 18 amino acids. CDR3 in DNA: TGTGCCAGCAGCCCCCTGGGCGCGGGGGCCCGGGGCACAGATACGCAGTATTTT. Translating gives CASSPLGAGARGTDTQYF.

The chain employs TRBV7-8 and TRBJ1-1; 8 bases match TRBD1. Germline V gene data show CDR1 as SGHVS and CDR2 as FQNEAQ. V shed 1 base and J 6 bases; nucleotides not matched to a gene: 7. The CDR3 totals 15 residues. The CDR3 reads CASSLGVTGGPEAFF. DNA for the CDR3: TGTGCCAGCAGCTTAGGTGTAACAGGGGGACCTGAAGCTTTCTTT.

The chain has TRBV6-6 and TRBJ2-7; a possible D gene is TRBD2 (8 bases). Germline CDR1 is MNHNY and CDR2 is SVGAGI (reference sequence). Trimming stripped 4 bases from V and 3 bases from J, with 19 bases between. This CDR3 has 16 residues. CDR3 coding DNA: TGTGCCAGCAGTTCAAAGGGGGCGCGGGGGGACTACGAGCAGTACTTC. Protein sequence: CASSSKGARGDYEQYF.

V gene TRBV29-1 combines with J gene TRBJ2-1, with 8 bases identical to TRBD2. The CDR3 length is 16 residues. V lost 3 bases to trimming and J lost 8 bases; unmatched junction nucleotides: 15. In germline, CDR1 is SQVTM, CDR2 ANQGSEA. CDR3 amino acids: CSVEGPRGGRLYEQFF. The CDR3 nucleotides are TGCAGCGTTGAGGGGCCCCGGGGGGGCCGTTTGTATGAGCAGTTCTTC.

Concerning this clonotype itself: One junction end does not reproduce the germline sequence, and a read error may be involved. The chain employs TRBV27 and TRBJ2-7, with unresolved D. The CDR3 is 13 amino acids. Germline CDR1 reads MNHEY; CDR2 reads SMNVEV (reference sequence). The CDR3 sequence is CASSLNPSNEQYF. CDR3 sequence (DNA): TGTGCCAGCAGTTTAAATCCCTCCAACGAGCAGTACTTC.

This clonotype was counted between two and nine times. The rearrangement joins TRBV2 to TRBJ2-1; no reliable D call. With 6 bases removed from V and 4 bases from J, the gap between germline ends came to 4 bases. Germline assignment: CDR1 SNHLY and CDR2 FYNNEI. The CDR3 is 11 amino acids. The CDR3 protein is CASRLYNEQFF. CDR3 nucleotide sequence: TGTGCCAGCAGGCTTTACAATGAGCAGTTCTTC.

The chain uses TRBV13 and TRBJ1-4; possibly TRBD1 for D (6 bases). Trimming pared 5 bases from V and 5 bases from J, leaving 15 bases between. There are 15 residues in the CDR3. Germline V gene lookup returns CDR1 PRHDT and CDR2 FYEKMQ (reference sequence). DNA for the CDR3: TGTGCCAGCAGCCCCTCAGGGCAGGGGAATGAAAAACTGTTTTTT. It encodes CASSPSGQGNEKLFF.

V and J are TRBV12-5 and TRBJ2-2; tentatively, D is TRBD2 (6 bases). The germline CDR1 and CDR2 sequences are LGHNT and FRNRAP. Trimming pared 5 bases from V and 4 bases from J, leaving 14 bases between. This CDR3 is built from 15 residues. This CDR3 reads CASGPTGERTGELFF. The CDR3 DNA reads TGTGCTAGTGGTCCCACGGGGGAGCGCACCGGGGAGCTGTTTTTT.

This clonotype was observed a single time. This rearrangement joins TRBV13 to TRBJ2-3; D gene uncertain. Trimming removed 5 bases from V and 1 base from J, with 4 bases in between. CDR3 length equals 12 residues. CDR1 and CDR2 from the germline V gene are PRHDT and FYEKMQ (reference sequence). The CDR3 bases are TGTGCCAGCAGCGCCCGCACAGATACGCAGTATTTT. This translates into CASSARTDTQYF.

This clonotype has only one observation. This chain uses TRBV20-1 with TRBJ2-2; the match to TRBD1 covers 7 bases. With 5 bases clipped from V and 4 bases from J, the junction kept 13 bases outside the gene matches. CDR1 is DFQATT, CDR2 SNEGSKA, per germline (reference sequence). The CDR3 extends over 16 amino acids. The CDR3 protein is CSAQRFTGVGTGELFF. The CDR3 region has the DNA TGCAGTGCTCAAAGATTCACAGGGGTTGGCACCGGGGAGCTGTTTTTT.

The J gene is TRBJ2-7, the V gene TRBV11-1, with 7 bases fitting TRBD1. CDR1 SGHAT and CDR2 FQDESV come from the germline V gene (reference sequence). The CDR3 has 12 residues. The CDR3 nucleotides read TGTGCAACCAGGGGGTCATCCTACGAGCAGTACTTC. Translated: CATRGSSYEQYF.

The rearrangement uses TRBV29-1 and TRBJ2-7; D is unclear. V lost 2 bases and J lost 0, with 11 bases in between. From germline, CDR1 is SQVTM and CDR2 ANQGSEA. The CDR3 contains 14 residues. Here the CDR3 DNA reads TGCAGCGTTGAATGGACGGAGAGCTCCTACGAGCAGTACTTC. Protein: CSVEWTESSYEQYF.

The chain combines TRBV5-6 with TRBJ2-5; TRBD2 aligns across 7 bases. CDR1 and CDR2 from the germline V gene are SGHDT and YYEEEE. The junction had 5 bases not matched to a gene; V was cut back by 2 bases and J by 7 bases. The CDR3 spans 13 residues. The CDR3 nucleotides are TGTGCCAGCAGCTTCGGAGGGGAGGGGACCCAGTACTTC. Amino acids: CASSFGGEGTQYF. Full variable domain (rest looked up from reference TRBV5-6 and TRBJ2-5): DAGVTQSPTHLIKTRGQQVTLRCSPKSGHDTVSWYQQALGQGPQFIFQYYEEEERQRGNFPDRFSGHQFPNYSSELNVNALLLGDSALYLCASSFGGEGTQYFGPGTRLLVL.

The sample holds one count of this clonotype. The rearrangement joins TRBV2 to TRBJ2-2; D unresolved. CDR3 length: 14 amino acids. Germline CDR1 SNHLY, CDR2 FYNNEI. Trimming removed 2 bases from V and 5 bases from J, with 9 bases in between. Written as DNA, the CDR3 is TGTGCCAGCAGTGAATCCCCAAAGACCGGGGAGCTGTTTTTT. Protein: CASSESPKTGELFF.

The genes are TRBV2 and TRBJ1-2, with unresolved D. From germline, CDR1 is SNHLY and CDR2 FYNNEI. Trimming shortened V by 6 bases and J by 4 bases, and 15 bases separated the two germline ends. The CDR3 length is 14 residues. CDR3 residues: CASSPRQHPYGYTF. The DNA for the CDR3 is TGTGCCAGCAGCCCACGCCAACACCCCTATGGCTACACCTTC.

The chain uses TRBV14 and TRBJ1-6; no clear D. Trimming stripped 4 bases from V and 10 bases from J, with 8 bases between. The CDR3 length is 12 residues. Germline V lookup: CDR1 SGHDN, CDR2 FVKESK. CDR3 sequence (DNA): TGTGCCAGCAGCCCTGGGTCCTCACCCCTCCACTTT. Its translation: CASSPGSSPLHF.

The chain is built from TRBV14 and TRBJ2-7; weak D call: TRBD2 (5 bases). CDR3 length equals 15 residues. CDR1 is SGHDN and CDR2 is FVKESK in the germline V gene. The V and J ends lost 0 bases and 5 bases respectively, with 14 bases between them. The CDR3 sequence is CASSQDPGSEDEQYF. As DNA, the CDR3 is TGTGCCAGCAGCCAAGACCCCGGCTCGGAGGACGAGCAGTACTTC.

This clonotype has just one count. This chain uses TRBV5-1 with TRBJ1-5; D may be TRBD1 (5 bases). The CDR3 sequence is 14 residues long. Germline CDR1 and CDR2: SGHRS and YFSETQ. Trimming left V 0 bases short and J 3 bases short, with 7 bases between. In DNA form, the CDR3 reads TGCGCCAGCAGCTTGGCAGGGCCCAATCAGCCCCAGCATTTT. Translating it yields CASSLAGPNQPQHF.

The V and J genes are TRBV27 and TRBJ1-3; no reliable D call. This CDR3 region has 15 residues. Germline assignment: CDR1 MNHEY and CDR2 SMNVEV (reference sequence). Trimming took 0 bases from V and 0 from J, leaving 6 bases between them. The CDR3 reads CASSLSPGSGNTIYF. In nucleotides, the CDR3 is TGTGCCAGCAGTTTATCGCCAGGCTCTGGAAACACCATATATTTT.

The DNA of the CDR3 is TGCGCCAGCAGCCAAGGTCGGCAGGGCTACGAGCAGTACTTC. As protein: CASSQGRQGYEQYF. The chain employs TRBV4-1 and TRBJ2-7; maybe TRBD1 (5 bases). CDR3 size: 14 residues. CDR1 and CDR2 from the germline V gene are MGHRA and YSYEKL. V gave up 1 base and J gave up 3 bases, with 10 bases separating them.

This clonotype was seen only once. V gene TRBV7-6 combines with J gene TRBJ1-4; 10 nucleotides agree with TRBD1. CDR1 is SGHVS and CDR2 is FNYEAQ in the germline V gene. The CDR3 totals 18 residues. V lost 5 bases to trimming and J lost 6 bases; unmatched junction nucleotides: 15. The CDR3 DNA follows: TGTGCCAGCAGCATAACAACAAAGGGACAGGGGAATGATGAAAAACTGTTTTTT. This codes for CASSITTKGQGNDEKLFF.

This rearrangement joins TRBV24-1 to TRBJ2-7, with D maybe TRBD2 (5 bases). From germline, CDR1 is KGHDR and CDR2 SFDVKD. The V end lost 0 bases, the J end lost 3 bases, and 11 bases lay between the germline ends. The CDR3 has 15 residues. CDR3 protein: CATSDLGGRYYEQYF. The CDR3, as DNA: TGTGCCACCAGTGATTTGGGAGGACGATACTACGAGCAGTACTTC.

This chain uses TRBV13 with TRBJ1-1, with a tentative D call TRBD1 (6 bases). The CDR3 sequence is 15 residues long. CDR1 PRHDT and CDR2 FYEKMQ come from the germline V gene (reference sequence). Trimming stripped 5 bases from V and 4 bases from J, with 17 bases between. The CDR3: CASSQETGRGTEAFF. In DNA form, the CDR3 reads TGTGCCAGCAGCCAAGAGACAGGACGGGGCACTGAAGCTTTCTTT.